A selection of T cell receptor beta chains follows, all from one sample in a study of technical replicates of blood from a few donors. Data came from immunoSEQ multiplex PCR; TCRdb stores just in-frame clones and leaves some out. The sample consists of around 50,000 clones, about 96% of them appearing once. The source material was T cells isolated from PBMCs. The receptors here all came from a human donor in good health. The CDR3 runs from the conserved cysteine through the conserved F or W. The order of the fields is J gene, clone size, V gene, D gene, CDR3 DNA, CDR3 protein. D genes are given only for firm matches. The listing skips clone size in some rows; elsewhere it reads once, few, many or a size class.

TRBJ2-2,.,TRBV6-5,TRBD1,TGTGCCAGCAGTCCCTCGGGACAGGGGGCCGGGGAGCTGTTTTTT,CASSPSGQGAGELFF
TRBJ2-7,.,TRBV4-1,TRBD2,TGCGCCAGCAGCCAAGGCGGGAGCTCCTACGAGCAGTACTTC,CASSQGGSSYEQYF
TRBJ2-3,.,TRBV18,TRBD2,TGTGCCAGCTCACCCGGGACTAGTAGCACAGATACGCAGTATTTT,CASSPGTSSTDTQYF
TRBJ2-7,.,TRBV6-5,TRBD1,TGTGCCAGCAGTTACTCATGGACAGGGCCAAACGAGCAGTACTTC,CASSYSWTGPNEQYF
TRBJ2-7,.,TRBV29-1,TRBD2,TGCAGCGTTGAAGATGGTAGCGGGGGCCACGAGCAGTACTTC,CSVEDGSGGHEQYF
TRBJ1-2,.,TRBV27,TRBD1,TGTGCCAGCAGTTTATCTTTAGGGGGCAGCACCTTC,CASSLSLGGSTF
TRBJ1-5,once,TRBV9,TRBD1,TGTGCCAGCAGCGTAGAAATCGGTGGGACAGGGAACAATCAGCCCCAGCATTTT,CASSVEIGGTGNNQPQHF
TRBJ2-1,.,TRBV27,.,TGTGCCAGCATTTCGGGGGATGAGCAGTTCTTC,CASISGDEQFF
TRBJ1-5,.,TRBV21-1,.,TGTGCCAGCAGCAGTAAAAAAAAAGGACAGGGAGAACAGCCCCAGCATTTT,CASSSKKKGQGEQPQHF
TRBJ2-1,.,TRBV5-1,.,TGCGCCAGCAGCTCAAGGGGAACAATGGGCAATGAGCAGTTCTTC,CASSSRGTMGNEQFF
TRBJ2-2,.,TRBV5-1,.,TGCGCCAGCAGCTTGGCACACAGCACCGGGGAGCTGTTTTTT,CASSLAHSTGELFF
TRBJ2-7,.,TRBV11-2,TRBD2,TGTGCCAGCAGCGGGACTAGTTCCTACGAGCAGTACTTC,CASSGTSSYEQYF
TRBJ1-2,once,TRBV6-6,TRBD1,TGTGCCAGCAGCAGATCGGACAGGGTCTTCTACTATGGCTACACCTTC,CASSRSDRVFYYGYTF
TRBJ1-1,.,TRBV9,TRBD1,TGTGCCAGCAGCGCCAACATAAAAGGACAGGGCAACACTGAAGCTTTCTTT,CASSANIKGQGNTEAFF
TRBJ2-7,once,TRBV28,TRBD1,TGTGCCAGCAGTAGGACAGGGGGTATCGAGCAGTACTTC,CASSRTGGIEQYF
TRBJ2-7,.,TRBV7-8,.,TGTGCCAGCAGCTCTCGGGGTGAGCAGTACTTC,CASSSRGEQYF
TRBJ2-2,.,TRBV10-3,TRBD1,TGTGCCATCAGTGCAGGGGGCGCGGGGACCGGGGAGCTGTTTTTT,CAISAGGAGTGELFF
TRBJ1-1,once,TRBV28,.,TGTGCCAGCAGTGTAAGAGGAGGGAACACTGAAGCTTTCTTT,CASSVRGGNTEAFF
TRBJ2-3,once,TRBV10-3,TRBD2,TGTGCCATCAGTGAGTCGAGCGGGAGGTCTACTGATACGCAGTATTTT,CAISESSGRSTDTQYF
TRBJ2-5,.,TRBV25-1,.,TGTGCCAGCAGTGAATATAATCAAGAGACCCAGTACTTC,CASSEYNQETQYF
TRBJ2-5,.,TRBV30,TRBD2,TGTGCCTGGTTAAGCGGGACTAAGGAGACCCAGTACTTC,CAWLSGTKETQYF
TRBJ1-3,.,TRBV30,.,TGTGCCTGGAGTGACCCAGGGGCCGGAAACACCATATATTTT,CAWSDPGAGNTIYF
TRBJ2-3,.,TRBV7-7,TRBD2,TGTGCTAGCAGCTTAAGCGGGAGGGCAGATACGCAGTATTTT,CASSLSGRADTQYF
TRBJ1-2,.,TRBV7-9,TRBD1,TGTGCCAGCAGCTTAGGGTTGACAGGGGCCTATGGCTACACCTTC,CASSLGLTGAYGYTF
TRBJ2-6,.,TRBV7-9,.,TGTGCCAGCAGCTCCCGCGCCGAGGGTGGTCCTGGGGCCAACGTCCTGACTTTC,CASSSRAEGGPGANVLTF
TRBJ1-1,.,TRBV28,TRBD1,TGTGCCAGCAGTCCCGCCGAACAGGGGCCGAACACTGAAGCTTTCTTT,CASSPAEQGPNTEAFF
TRBJ1-1,.,TRBV28,TRBD1,TGTGCCAGCAAGGAACGGGACAGGGGGAACACTGAAGCTTTCTTT,CASKERDRGNTEAFF
TRBJ2-7,.,TRBV19,.,TGTGCCAGTAGTATAAGCGGTTACTCCTACGAGCAGTACTTC,CASSISGYSYEQYF
TRBJ1-1,.,TRBV7-9,TRBD1,TGTGCCAGCAGCCCTCCTTGGACAGGGCCGAACACTGAAGCTTTCTTT,CASSPPWTGPNTEAFF
TRBJ1-5,.,TRBV28,.,TGTGCCAGCAGTTTTACAGGGCGGCGCAATCAGCCCCAGCATTTT,CASSFTGRRNQPQHF
TRBJ2-7,few,TRBV7-3,.,TGTGCCAGCAGCCCAAGCAGGGGTCGCACCTACGAGCAGTACTTC,CASSPSRGRTYEQYF
TRBJ1-1,.,TRBV4-1,TRBD1,TGCGCCAGCAGCCGGATCAACAGGGGGGGCACTGAAGCTTTCTTT,CASSRINRGGTEAFF
TRBJ2-7,.,TRBV28,TRBD2,TGTGCCAGCAGTAATACTAGCGGGAGGGCTCTCTACGAGCAGTACTTC,CASSNTSGRALYEQYF
TRBJ2-7,.,TRBV7-3,TRBD1,TGTGCCAGCAGTAGAAAACAGGGGGAGGAGCAGTACTTC,CASSRKQGEEQYF
TRBJ1-1,.,TRBV2,.,TGTGCCAGCAGCAGTGGACATGCTGAAGCTTTCTTT,CASSSGHAEAFF
TRBJ2-1,.,TRBV19,TRBD2,TGTGCCAGTAGTATGTTCGGCGGGAGAAAGTCGGGTGAGCAGTTCTTC,CASSMFGGRKSGEQFF
TRBJ1-5,.,TRBV2,.,TGTGCCAGCAGTGTATTAGGCAATCAGCCCCAGCATTTT,CASSVLGNQPQHF
TRBJ1-2,.,TRBV5-1,.,TGCGCCAGCAGCTCCGACACCACGACCGGTGGCTACACCTTC,CASSSDTTTGGYTF
TRBJ1-1,.,TRBV30,.,TGTGCCTGGAGGAAACAGGGACACACTGAAGCTTTCTTT,CAWRKQGHTEAFF
TRBJ2-5,once,TRBV21-1,.,.,CASSKVGQGIETQYF
TRBJ1-2,.,TRBV9,.,TGTGCCAGCAGCGTAGAGACAGATTTCTATGGCTACACCTTC,CASSVETDFYGYTF
TRBJ1-2,.,TRBV25-1,TRBD1,TGTGCCAGCAGTGAGGGACAGATCTATGGCTACACCTTC,CASSEGQIYGYTF
TRBJ2-6,.,TRBV19,.,TGTGCCAGTAGCGTCATCGGTTCTGGGGCCAACGTCCTGACTTTC,CASSVIGSGANVLTF
TRBJ2-7,.,TRBV29-1,.,TGCAGCGTCGACGATGGCGGGCGCTCCTACGAGCAGTACTTC,CSVDDGGRSYEQYF
TRBJ2-7,.,TRBV4-1,.,TGCGCCAGCAGCCAAGGTCTAGCGAATAACGAGCAGTACTTC,CASSQGLANNEQYF
TRBJ1-2,.,TRBV29-1,.,TGCAGCGTTGTGGGTAGTGGGGGGATTAACTATGGCTACACCTTC,CSVVGSGGINYGYTF
TRBJ2-2,.,TRBV7-8,.,TGTGCCAGCACCAGGACTGGGACCGGGGAGCTGTTTTTT,CASTRTGTGELFF
TRBJ2-5,once,TRBV19,TRBD1,TGTGCCAGTAGCCCTTTTCCGACAGGGAAAGAGACCCAGTACTTC,CASSPFPTGKETQYF
TRBJ1-5,.,TRBV11-3,TRBD1,TGTGCCAGCAGCTCCTGCTTACAGGGGTGGAATCAGCCCCAGCATTTT,CASSSCLQGWNQPQHF
TRBJ1-1,once,TRBV5-1,.,TGCGCCAGCAGCTTGGCCTGGAACAGGAACACTGAAGCTTTCTTT,CASSLAWNRNTEAFF
TRBJ1-1,few,TRBV6-5,.,TGTGCCAGCAGAGGGGGCACTGAAGCTTTCTTT,CASRGGTEAFF
TRBJ2-3,.,TRBV27,TRBD1,TGTGCCAGCAGTACTAAACAGGGGCCACCTAGCACAGATACGCAGTATTTT,CASSTKQGPPSTDTQYF
TRBJ1-5,.,TRBV28,.,TGTGCCAGCAGTTTTCCGAATCAGCCCCAGCATTTT,CASSFPNQPQHF
TRBJ2-7,.,TRBV27,TRBD1,TGTGCCAGCAGCTGGGGGTTGGGACAGGGGGCAGGCGAGCAGTACTTC,CASSWGLGQGAGEQYF